This TCR beta chain derives from a study of T cells in Graves' hyperthyroidism and ophthalmopathy. Study information: Peripheral blood draws took place at initial diagnosis, ahead of any treatment.

Source material for PBMCs was more than 9.5 ml fresh peripheral blood. Amplification of TCR beta CDR3 regions used RNA as the template. HTBI primers were used for first-round RT-PCR of the TCR CDR3. TCRdb ran MiXCR on the multiplex PCR reads and lists one entry per CDR3 protein. The repertoire holds about 640,000 distinct CDR3 sequences, with more than 20% as singletons. The sequenced sample was blood. This clonotype was sampled from a man younger than 45 with Graves' ophthalmopathy.

The CDR3 DNA sequence: TGTGCCATCAGTGTTGGGACTAGCGGGGCCTACGAGCAGTACTTC. Encoded protein: CAISVGTSGAYEQYF. This chain links TRBV10-3 with TRBJ2-7; TRBD2 matches at 13 bases. The length of the CDR3 is 15 residues. Germline V gives CDR1 ENHRY, CDR2 SYGVKD. V was pared by 4 bases and J by 2 bases, with 2 bases of the junction left unmatched.